Listed below are T cell receptor beta chains from one sample, sequenced in a study of shared T cell receptors in the human thymus. Some clones are missing from TCRdb's copy, which holds only in-frame ones; the method was immunoSEQ multiplex PCR. The table shows roughly 500,000 clones, with around 78% occurring only once. These same data were also listed under a study on human thymus T cells.

Sequencing was carried out using thymocytes. All receptors come from a boy younger than two with a congenital heart defect. CDR3s include the opening cysteine and the closing phenylalanine or tryptophan. A D gene is named only where the DNA matches it firmly. For some rows the clone size is stated as once, few or many, or as a class when expanded; others skip it.

cdr3_nt cdr3_aa j_call clone_size d_call v_call
TGTGCCAGCAGCTTAGAACTGACAGGGTCGAGCACTGAAGCTTTCTTT CASSLELTGSSTEAFF TRBJ1-1 NA TRBD1 TRBV11-2
TGTGGGTCCCACATTCACAATGAGCAGTTCTTC CGSHIHNEQFF TRBJ2-1 once NA TRBV30
TGTGCCAGCAGTTTCCCACCCGGGGGGCTGGATGAGCAGTTCTTC CASSFPPGGLDEQFF TRBJ2-1 NA NA TRBV28
TGCGCCAGCAGCCAAGAAGCGACTAGCGGTAGGGGTGAGCAGTTCTTC CASSQEATSGRGEQFF TRBJ2-1 NA TRBD2 TRBV4-3
TGTGCCAGCCACTACTTTGGCGAGCAGTACTTC CASHYFGEQYF TRBJ2-7 few NA TRBV27
TGCGCCAGCAGCCAAGAAAGTGGATCAGGGATTACTGGAAACACCATATATTTT CASSQESGSGITGNTIYF TRBJ1-3 few NA TRBV4-1
TGTGCCAGCAGCCAAGGGGGGACAGGGGAGGACACTGAAGCTTTCTTT CASSQGGTGEDTEAFF TRBJ1-1 NA TRBD1 TRBV14
TGCGCCAGCAGCCAAGGACAGGGAGCGGACACTGAAGCTTTCTTT CASSQGQGADTEAFF TRBJ1-1 NA TRBD1 TRBV4-1
TGTGCCAGCAGGTCGACAGGAAACACCATATATTTT CASRSTGNTIYF TRBJ1-3 NA NA TRBV28
TGTGCCAGCAGCTTGGCCGGCAGGGGCTATGGCTACACCTTC CASSLAGRGYGYTF TRBJ1-2 NA NA TRBV5-6
TGTGCCAGCAGTCTTAGCGGGAGGTTTTACTTC CASSLSGRFYF TRBJ2-7 few TRBD2 TRBV2
TGTGCCAGCAGCTATAGTCTACGGGAGCGGGATAGGGATACGCAGTATTTT CASSYSLRERDRDTQYF TRBJ2-3 NA TRBD2 TRBV7-8
TGTGCCAGCAGTCCCAAACAGGTCTCCTACAATGAGCAGTTCTTC CASSPKQVSYNEQFF TRBJ2-1 once NA TRBV25-1
TGTGCCAGCAGCCTAGCGGGACAGGGCGAGCAGTACTTC CASSLAGQGEQYF TRBJ2-7 NA NA TRBV7-9
TGTGCCAGCAGTGCCCACAGGGGGGTACCAACTAATGAAAAACTGTTTTTT CASSAHRGVPTNEKLFF TRBJ1-4 NA TRBD1 TRBV6-1
TGTGCCAGCAGCTTCGGCGGGACGGCCCCAGAGACCCAGTACTTC CASSFGGTAPETQYF TRBJ2-5 NA NA TRBV5-6
TGTGCCACCAGCAGAGATAAGCGGGATACGCAGTATTTT CATSRDKRDTQYF TRBJ2-3 NA NA TRBV15
TGTGCCAGCAGCTTGGTATGGGGACAGGGGACGGGTGGCTACACCTTC CASSLVWGQGTGGYTF TRBJ1-2 NA TRBD1 TRBV7-9
TGTGCCAGCTCCCGACAGGGGCACTACGAGCAGTACTTC CASSRQGHYEQYF TRBJ2-7 NA TRBD1 TRBV18
TGTGCCAGCAGACGCGTCGTCCTAGCGGGAGAGGGGACCGGGGAGCTGTTTTTT CASRRVVLAGEGTGELFF TRBJ2-2 once TRBD2 TRBV11-2
TGTGCCAGTAGTTCCCTTCCCGGACAGGGACGTTCAACTAATGAAAAACTGTTTTTT CASSSLPGQGRSTNEKLFF TRBJ1-4 NA TRBD1 TRBV19
TGTGCCAGCAGCCCTAGCGGGAGGGCCTACAATGAGCAGTTCTTC CASSPSGRAYNEQFF TRBJ2-1 few TRBD2 TRBV5-4
TGCAGCGTTGAAGGGGGGAGAGGGACAGGGTCGGACACCGGGGAGCTGTTTTTT CSVEGGRGTGSDTGELFF TRBJ2-2 NA TRBD1 TRBV29-1
TGTGCCATCAGTACAGGGGCGGACGACTACGAGCAGTACTTC CAISTGADDYEQYF TRBJ2-7 NA TRBD1 TRBV10-3
TGCGCCAGCAGTGAGGCCCGAGGGGGGGGCAGGCAGCCCCAGCATTTT CASSEARGGGRQPQHF TRBJ1-5 NA NA TRBV10-1
TGCAGCGTTGGTACCCCGACAGGGGAGGTGAACGAGCAGTACTTC CSVGTPTGEVNEQYF TRBJ2-7 few TRBD1 TRBV29-1
TGCAGTGCTATCAGGCACTACGAGCAGTACTTC CSAIRHYEQYF TRBJ2-7 NA NA TRBV20-1
TGTGCCAGCAGTCTAGCCCCTGTCTCCTACGAGCAGTACTTC CASSLAPVSYEQYF TRBJ2-7 NA NA TRBV28
TGTGCCACCAGCAACGATAAGGCCGATACCCCCAGGCCCGGGGAGCTGTTTTTT CATSNDKADTPRPGELFF TRBJ2-2 NA NA TRBV15
TGTGCCAGCAGCTTAACAGAACACCAGCCCCAGCATTTT CASSLTEHQPQHF TRBJ1-5 NA NA TRBV11-2
TGTGCCAGCAGTTTCCCTAGACCCAACGAGACCCAGTACTTC CASSFPRPNETQYF TRBJ2-5 NA NA TRBV6-5
TGCGCCAGCAGCCAAGTGGGGGGAGGTCAGCCCCAGCATTTT CASSQVGGGQPQHF TRBJ1-5 NA NA TRBV4-1
TGTGCCAGCAGTGTCCTCGACAGGGAGTGGCAAGAGACCCAGTACTTC CASSVLDREWQETQYF TRBJ2-5 NA TRBD1 TRBV6-4
TGTGCCAGCAGCGAGGAAGGAGAAGGTACTGAAGCTTTCTTT CASSEEGEGTEAFF TRBJ1-1 NA NA TRBV11-2
TGTGCCAGCAGCCTACACGGGGGGCCCACTGAAGCTTTCTTT CASSLHGGPTEAFF TRBJ1-1 NA NA TRBV11-1
TGTGCCAGCAGCTTGGGCTGGGACAGCCAAGAGACCCAGTACTTC CASSLGWDSQETQYF TRBJ2-5 NA TRBD1 TRBV11-2
TGTGCCAGCAGTGGGGAGGACCCCGACGAGCAGTACTTC CASSGEDPDEQYF TRBJ2-7 NA NA TRBV2
TGTGCCAGCAGCTTCCCTCAACTAGAAAGGGAGCATGAGCAGTTCTTC CASSFPQLEREHEQFF TRBJ2-1 NA NA TRBV5-7
TGTGCCAGCAGCGGGGGACTAGCGGGAGATGAGCAGTTCTTC CASSGGLAGDEQFF TRBJ2-1 NA TRBD2 TRBV7-6
TGCGCCAGCAGCTTGGAAGGGGACAGGGGGAACTATGGCTACACCTTC CASSLEGDRGNYGYTF TRBJ1-2 few TRBD1 TRBV5-1
TGTGCCAGCAGTGATCTAGTTAACGAGCAGTACTTC CASSDLVNEQYF TRBJ2-7 few NA TRBV25-1
TGTGCCAGCGGGGGCGTACAGGGGCAGTATTTT CASGGVQGQYF TRBJ2-3 NA NA TRBV5-4
TGTGCCAGTAGTCTCCCTAGGACAAAGGGGGAAGAGACCCAGTACTTC CASSLPRTKGEETQYF TRBJ2-5 few NA TRBV19
TGTGCCATCCGGCGGCGGGAGGCCCCAGATACGCAGTATTTT CAIRRREAPDTQYF TRBJ2-3 NA TRBD2 TRBV27
TGTGCTAGCAGCTTAGTAGGACAGGGAGAGACCCAGTACTTC CASSLVGQGETQYF TRBJ2-5 NA TRBD1 TRBV7-7
TGTGCCAGCAGCTCAGCGATCGACGTCTCCTATGGCTACACCTTC CASSSAIDVSYGYTF TRBJ1-2 NA NA TRBV9
TGTGCCAGCAGTTTAGGACAGGGGGCCTGTGCTTTCTTT CASSLGQGACAFF TRBJ1-1 NA TRBD1 TRBV28
TGTGCCATCAGTGGAAGGACAGAATCCTACGAGCAGTACTTC CAISGRTESYEQYF TRBJ2-7 few NA TRBV10-3
TGCGCCAGCAGTAAAGGGGTCAATCAGCCCCAGCATTTT CASSKGVNQPQHF TRBJ1-5 NA NA TRBV10-1
TGTGCCAGCAGTGAACTCAGCTTCCAGGGGCTTATGGACCAGCCCCAGCATTTT CASSELSFQGLMDQPQHF TRBJ1-5 NA NA TRBV6-1
TGCAGCGTGGAACCCAGCTACGAGCAGTACTTC CSVEPSYEQYF TRBJ2-7 few NA TRBV29-1
TGTGCCATCAGTGGACAGGGGGTACACTACAATGAGCAGTTCTTC CAISGQGVHYNEQFF TRBJ2-1 NA TRBD1 TRBV10-3
TGTGCCAGCAGTTATGCAGGGGATAACATGAACACTGAAGCTTTCTTT CASSYAGDNMNTEAFF TRBJ1-1 NA NA TRBV6-5
TGCGCCAGCAGCCAAGATGGGGAACTAGCGGGAATGGCCGGGGAGCTGTTTTTT CASSQDGELAGMAGELFF TRBJ2-2 NA TRBD2 TRBV4-3
TGTGCCACCAGCAGAGTTGGAGCGAACACTGAAGCTTTCTTT CATSRVGANTEAFF TRBJ1-1 NA NA TRBV15
TGTGCCAGCAGTTACTCTAGCGGGAGGGCCCTTGAGCAGTTCTTC CASSYSSGRALEQFF TRBJ2-1 once TRBD2 TRBV6-7
TGTGCCAGCAGTTTATCCCCGGGACTAGCGGGAGGGGTAAGGTACGAGCAGTACTTC CASSLSPGLAGGVRYEQYF TRBJ2-7 once TRBD2 TRBV27